This T cell receptor beta chain came from a study of molecular identifiers for immune sequencing clone quantification. The study's findings and limits: Clones exceeding 20 RNA copies carried over 98% of effector molecules but under 1% of naive-cell molecules.

At least ten counts were recorded for this clonotype. Its antigen is still unknown. With listed TCR primers and previously described methods, bulk TCR libraries were prepared. Using its own MiXCR run on the PCR reads, TCRdb lists one record per CDR3 protein. This table has over 600,000 distinct CDR3 sequences, nearly 20% appearing once. Germline loops: CDR1 MNHEY, CDR2 SMNVEV (reference sequence). V trimming: 5 bases; J trimming: 3 bases; junction bases outside the gene matches: 3. The CDR3 totals 14 residues. Sorted naive CD8 T cells, roughly 19,000 to 1,100,000, were sequenced from 10%, 30% or 50% RNA. The authors gated naive CD8 T cells as CD8+CD4-CCR7+CD45RA+ for sorting.

The sample consisted of naive CD8+ T cells from blood, with Jurkat cell RNA spiked in. Regarding subset: FACS-sorted CD8+CD4-CCR7+CD45RA+ naive T cells. The receptor was isolated from a human donor in good health. Some libraries in this study had Jurkat cell RNA spiked in. The chain has TRBV27 and TRBJ1-5; 8 nucleotides align to TRBD1. The chain's CDR3 is CASSVRGPNQPQHF. The CDR3 DNA sequence: TGTGCCAGCAGTGTCAGGGGGCCCAATCAGCCCCAGCATTTT.